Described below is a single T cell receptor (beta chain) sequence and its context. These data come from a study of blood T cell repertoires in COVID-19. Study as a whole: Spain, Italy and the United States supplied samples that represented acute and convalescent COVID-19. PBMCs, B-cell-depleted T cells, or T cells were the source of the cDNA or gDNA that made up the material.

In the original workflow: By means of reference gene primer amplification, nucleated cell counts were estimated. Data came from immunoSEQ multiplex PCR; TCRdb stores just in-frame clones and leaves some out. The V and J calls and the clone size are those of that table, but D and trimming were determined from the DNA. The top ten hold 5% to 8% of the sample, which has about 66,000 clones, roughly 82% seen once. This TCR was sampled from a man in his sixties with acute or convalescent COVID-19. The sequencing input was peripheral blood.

The CDR3 bases are TGTGCCAGCAGCTTGGCGGGACAGAAAAACATTCAGTACTTC. Encoded protein: CASSLAGQKNIQYF. This sequence joins TRBV5-6 and TRBJ2-4, with 7 bases identical to TRBD1. The junction had 1 base not matched to a gene; V was cut back by 0 bases and J by 4 bases. The V gene's germline CDR1 is SGHDT and CDR2 YYEEEE. CDR3 length: 14 amino acids.